This T cell receptor beta chain was recorded in a study of CD8 T cells in ankylosing spondylitis. Study-wide points: Blood of patients with ankylosing spondylitis appeared to be characterized by a TCR beta motif of about 8 highly homologous variants. Matched ankylosing spondylitis synovial fluid reportedly showed significant enrichment of disease-linked clones.

As the method for making TCR beta libraries, quantitative 5'-RACE with molecular barcodes was used. MiXCR, applied by TCRdb to the 5' RACE reads, yields one record per CDR3 protein. The table has tens of thousands of distinct CDR3 sequences, under 5% seen once. This clonotype was recorded at least ten times. The antigen remains unidentified. Sequenced sample: blood, either unsorted or a sorted T cell fraction (not recorded which). This TCR was recovered from a female donor with ankylosing spondylitis or in good health (not recorded which).

The CDR3 nucleotides are TGTGCCAGCAGCGCCAGACTCCAAGAGACCCAGTACTTC. Its translation is CASSARLQETQYF. The chain uses TRBV9 and TRBJ2-5; D gene uncertain. Germline CDR1 reads SGDLS; CDR2 reads YYNGEE. Trimming removed 3 bases at V and 1 base at J, with 7 bases between. This CDR3 has 13 amino acids.